Listed below are T cell receptor beta chains from one sample, sequenced in a study of blood T cell repertoires in COVID-19. Clones were read by immunoSEQ multiplex PCR, and TCRdb kept only the in-frame ones, dropping some. Here the sample spans about 76,000 clones, about 88% being singletons. Sequenced sample: peripheral blood. The receptors derive from a man aged 55 to 69 with COVID-19, enrolled during active disease. Each CDR3 is given with its conserved first and last residue. D genes are given only for firm matches. Rows may omit the clone size; those that give it use once, few, many or a size class.

j_call clone_size v_call d_call cdr3_nt cdr3_aa
TRBJ1-3 - TRBV28 - TGTGCCAGCATGGACTATTCCTTAAACACCATATATTTT CASMDYSLNTIYF
TRBJ2-1 - TRBV7-7 TRBD1 TGTGCCAGCAGCGCCACAGGGGGTTCCTACAATGAGCAGTTCTTC CASSATGGSYNEQFF
TRBJ2-1 - TRBV24-1 TRBD2 TGTGCCACCAGCGAATCTAGCGGCAGCAGGTTGGATGAGCAGTTCTTC CATSESSGSRLDEQFF
TRBJ1-1 - TRBV18 TRBD1 TGTGCCAGCTCACCAGACAGGGGCACTGAAGCTTTCTTT CASSPDRGTEAFF
TRBJ1-4 - TRBV6-5 TRBD1 TGTGCCAGCAGGACCAGCAGGGGGCTCAATGAAAAACTGTTTTTT CASRTSRGLNEKLFF
TRBJ2-1 once TRBV4-1 TRBD2 TGCGCCAGCAGCAGACTAGCGGGAGGGCTAGGGGGGGGCAATGAGCAGTTCTTC CASSRLAGGLGGGNEQFF
TRBJ2-2 once TRBV4-1 - TGCGCCAGCAGCCAAAGACAGAACACCGGGGAGCTGTTTTTT CASSQRQNTGELFF
TRBJ2-1 - TRBV5-6 - TGTGCCAGCAGCTTGGGACTAAGTAGTGGTGAGCAGTTCTTC CASSLGLSSGEQFF
TRBJ2-1 - TRBV9 - TGTGCCAGCAGCGTAGAACGTCAGGGTCGGCGCCTGGGGAATGAGCAGTTCTTC CASSVERQGRRLGNEQFF
TRBJ2-3 - TRBV7-7 TRBD2 TGTGCCAGCAGCCAAGACGGGGCTAGCGGGGATACGCAGTATTTT CASSQDGASGDTQYF
TRBJ2-6 - TRBV5-4 - TGTGCCAGCAGCTCATTTTTAGGGGGTGGGGCCAACGTCCTGACTTTC CASSSFLGGGANVLTF
TRBJ2-1 - TRBV10-1 TRBD2 TGCGCCAGCAGCGCGGGGGGCTACAATGAGCAGTTCTTC CASSAGGYNEQFF
TRBJ2-1 - TRBV7-3 - TGTGCCAGCAGCCCCCAGGGCAATGAGCAGTTCTTC CASSPQGNEQFF
TRBJ1-6 - TRBV11-2 TRBD1 TGTGCCAGCAGCAAACGGACAGGGACGGATTACTCACCCCTCCACTTT CASSKRTGTDYSPLHF
TRBJ2-7 - TRBV24-1 - TGTGCCACCCAACGGGACAACTCCTACGAGCAGTACTTC CATQRDNSYEQYF
TRBJ1-1 - TRBV5-1 - TGCGCCAGCAGCTTGGTCGGGGAGGGCACTGAAGCTTTCTTT CASSLVGEGTEAFF
TRBJ2-1 - TRBV9 TRBD2 TGTGCCAGCAGCGTAGAAAGCGGGGGGGCCGGTTATGAGCAGTTCTTC CASSVESGGAGYEQFF
TRBJ2-5 once TRBV10-3 - TGTGCCATCGGGGAACTGGCAGGGGCGGGAGAGACCCAGTACTTC CAIGELAGAGETQYF
TRBJ1-6 few TRBV3-1/TRBV3-2 - TGTGCCAGCAGCCAAGATCAGGGTTCACCCCTCCACTTT CASSQDQGSPLHF
TRBJ2-7 - TRBV5-1 TRBD1 TGCGCCAGCAGCTTGGCCGGGACAGGGGCCATCGAGCAGTACTTC CASSLAGTGAIEQYF
TRBJ2-7 few TRBV6-5 - TGTGCCAGCAGTAGGGACATTCTATCCTACGAGCAGTACTTC CASSRDILSYEQYF
TRBJ1-4 - TRBV5-1 - TGCGCCAGCAGCTTGGACAGGGCCAATGAAAAACTGTTTTTT CASSLDRANEKLFF
TRBJ1-2 - TRBV5-1 - TGCGCCAGCAGCTTGGCCGGGACTTCGGGCTACACCTTC CASSLAGTSGYTF
TRBJ2-7 - TRBV10-2 - TGCGCCAGCAGTGGGGCCCGGCAGAACCTGGGCCAGGAGCAGTACTTC CASSGARQNLGQEQYF
TRBJ1-4 - TRBV24-1 - TGTGCCACCAGTGATTCCACGGGGTTCAATGAAAAACTGTTTTTT CATSDSTGFNEKLFF
TRBJ2-6 - TRBV4-1 - TGCGCCAGCAGCCAAGATTTTAGCTCTGGGGCCAACGTCCTGACTTTC CASSQDFSSGANVLTF
TRBJ1-1 - TRBV14 - TGTGCCAGCAGCCGTGAAAGTGACATGAACACTGAAGCTTTCTTT CASSRESDMNTEAFF
TRBJ2-5 - TRBV5-5 - TGTGCCAGCAGCTTGGAGGCGGACACCAAGTACTTC CASSLEADTKYF
TRBJ2-1 - TRBV6-5 - TGTGCCAGCAGTTACCAGCTAGCGTTTGTCAATGAGCAGTTCTTC CASSYQLAFVNEQFF
TRBJ2-5 - TRBV2 TRBD1 TGTGCCAGCCAATTCGGGACAGGGGGCGAAGAGACCCAGTACTTC CASQFGTGGEETQYF
TRBJ2-5 once TRBV19 - TGTGCCAGTAGTATGTTGCGGGGAGAGACCCAGTACTTC CASSMLRGETQYF
TRBJ2-5 - TRBV5-6 - TGTGCCAGCAGCGACCCGGGACTCTTAGAGACCCAGTACTTC CASSDPGLLETQYF
TRBJ2-1 - TRBV10-3 - TGTGCCATCAGTGAGTCGACTGGCGACAATGAGCAGTTCTTC CAISESTGDNEQFF
TRBJ1-2 - TRBV5-1 TRBD1 TGCGCCAGCAGCTCAGGAGGGACAGAGTTACTATCGGGCGGCTACACCTTC CASSSGGTELLSGGYTF
TRBJ1-1 - TRBV7-9 - TGTGCCAGCAGCCGACAGGCTTTGAACACTGAAGCTTTCTTT CASSRQALNTEAFF
TRBJ2-5 - TRBV5-6 TRBD2 TGTGCCAGCAGCCTAAGGGGACTAGCTGGGGGAGAGACCCAGTACTTC CASSLRGLAGGETQYF
TRBJ1-6 - TRBV11-2 TRBD1 TGTGCCAGCAGCGCCGGGACAGGAAGAAATTCACCCCTCCACTTT CASSAGTGRNSPLHF
TRBJ1-1 - TRBV19 TRBD1 TGTGCCAGCAATGGGGGGACAGGGGTCTTGAACACTGAAGCTTTCTTT CASNGGTGVLNTEAFF
TRBJ2-5 - TRBV5-1 - TGCGCCAGCAGCCGGGGTGGGTCCCAGAGGGAGACCCAGTACTTC CASSRGGSQRETQYF
TRBJ1-1 - TRBV11-2 TRBD1 TGTGCCAGCAGCCCTTGGGACAGTGAGAACACTGAAGCTTTCTTT CASSPWDSENTEAFF
TRBJ1-1 - TRBV5-1 TRBD1 TGCGCCAGCAGCACCCGGGACAGGTACACTGAAGCTTTCTTT CASSTRDRYTEAFF
TRBJ2-1 - TRBV9 TRBD2 TGTGCCAGCAGCGTAGCTACAGGGCTAGCGGGAGTTCGGGAGCAGTTCTTC CASSVATGLAGVREQFF
TRBJ1-5 - TRBV7-2 - TGTGCCAGCAGCTCTTGGGGCGGGGGCCGGAATCAGCCCCAGCATTTT CASSSWGGGRNQPQHF
TRBJ1-1 once TRBV6-5 - TGTGCCAGCATTTCGGTCGTGGGCAACACTGAAGCTTTCTTT CASISVVGNTEAFF
TRBJ2-1 once TRBV10-3 - TGTGCCATCTGGAGCCCGGGTCCGGGGAACAATGAGCAGTTCTTC CAIWSPGPGNNEQFF
TRBJ1-3 - TRBV10-3 - TGTGCCACCACTCCCTCGGGAGCCTCTGGAAACACCATATATTTT CATTPSGASGNTIYF
TRBJ2-1 - TRBV3-1/TRBV3-2 TRBD2 TGTGCCAGCAGCCTCCACGGGGGGGCCACCCACAATGAGCAGTTCTTC CASSLHGGATHNEQFF
TRBJ1-1 - TRBV12-3/TRBV12-4 TRBD1 TGTGCCAGCAACCGGGACAGCGGCAGAGCTTTCTTT CASNRDSGRAFF
TRBJ1-4 - TRBV4-1 TRBD1 TGCGCCAGCAGCCCCGGGACAGGGGATGAAAAACTGTTTTTT CASSPGTGDEKLFF
TRBJ2-3 - TRBV7-3 - TGTGCCAGCAGCCAAATAGCGGTTAGCACAGATACGCAGTATTTT CASSQIAVSTDTQYF
TRBJ1-2 - TRBV24-1 TRBD1 TGTGCCACCTCGGAGGGACAGGGTTCAGGTGGCTACACCTTC CATSEGQGSGGYTF
TRBJ2-5 - TRBV11-2 TRBD1 TGTGCCAGCAGCAAGCCGGGACAGTCTACCCAGTACTTC CASSKPGQSTQYF